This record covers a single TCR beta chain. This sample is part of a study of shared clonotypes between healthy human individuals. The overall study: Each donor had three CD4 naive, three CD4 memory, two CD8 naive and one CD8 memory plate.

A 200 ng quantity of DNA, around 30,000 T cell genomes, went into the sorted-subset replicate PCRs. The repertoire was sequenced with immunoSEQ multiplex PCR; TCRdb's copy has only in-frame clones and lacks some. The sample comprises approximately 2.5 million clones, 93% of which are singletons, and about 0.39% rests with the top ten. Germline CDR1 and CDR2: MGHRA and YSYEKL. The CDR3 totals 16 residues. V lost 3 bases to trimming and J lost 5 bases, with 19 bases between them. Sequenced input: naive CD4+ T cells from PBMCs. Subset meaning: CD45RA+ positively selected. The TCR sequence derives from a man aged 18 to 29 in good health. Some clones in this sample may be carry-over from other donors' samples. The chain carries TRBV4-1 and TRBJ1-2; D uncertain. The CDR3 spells CASSHLPSLAEYGYTF. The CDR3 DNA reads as TGCGCCAGCAGCCACCTCCCCTCCCTGGCTGAATATGGCTACACCTTC.